This T cell receptor (beta chain) was retrieved from a study of T cell repertoires in cytomegalovirus infection (dated 2019 in TCRdb). General notes on the study: The peptide stimulations were aimed at well-studied HLA-B-restricted epitopes as well as recently identified HLA-C-restricted CMV epitopes, whose presentation resists viral immunomodulation. The HLA type of each donor mattered for the analysis, because public TCR beta signatures pointed to carriage of CMV infection along with the matching HLA type.

TCRdb records Illumina HiSeq 1500 as the sequencer. Using fastp trimming at Q25 and MiXCR clonotype assembly, TCRdb reanalyzed the public sequencing data and kept in-frame beta chains. Identical CDR3 proteins give one entry, which carries the most common genes and DNA. This sample gives 830,000 or so distinct CDR3 sequences in total; over 25% of them show up just once. The top ten hold 9.5% to 15% of the sample. Interpreted using the paper, the treatment or condition label stands for: in vitro stimulation with specific CMV peptide epitopes to enrich CMV-specific T cells. This clonotype has only a few counts. The antigen it binds to is not known. No per-base quality is available; no much larger clone lies one base away. The CDR3 sequence holds 16 residues, the cysteine and phenylalanine included. The only DNA kept is the CDR3, 48 bases in frame from the first base. V has 1 base trimmed and J has 4 bases trimmed; junction bases matching no gene number 7. The germline V gene provides CDR1 SGHTA and CDR2 FQGTGA.

Overall study results and their limits: Carriers of CMV infection plus the relevant HLA type were discriminated by the cumulative frequency of public TCR beta family members in the study cohort and in an independent roughly 350-donor cohort. The ex vivo response was dominated by HLA-C-restricted CMV-specific TCR beta clonotypes, which also provided the single most frequent clonotype in two of eight donors.

The sequence was obtained from a human donor in good health (CMV status not recorded). Some clones in this sample may be carry-over from other donors' samples. Sequencing was performed on cultured CD8+ T cells from PBMCs, taken from culture after CMV antigen stimulation. Recombination linked TRBV7-3 to TRBJ2-1; 7 bases in between match TRBD1. Read as DNA, the sequence is TGTGCCAGCAGCTTAATCGGCAGGGGGAGATACAATGAGCAGTTCTTC. Translated, it reads CASSLIGRGRYNEQFF. Beyond the CDR3, the reference TRBV7-3 and TRBJ2-1 genes provide the residues; the full variable domain reads: GAGVSQTPSNKVTEKGKYVELRCDPISGHTALYWYRQSLGQGPEFLIYFQGTGAADDSGLPNDRFFAVRPEGSVSTLKIQRTERGDSAVYLCASSLIGRGRYNEQFFGPGTRLTVL.